Each of the 11 T cell receptor beta chains below was sequenced from the same sample in a study of control samples from healthy donors and cancer patients. Data came from immunoSEQ multiplex PCR; TCRdb stores just in-frame clones and leaves some out. This listing includes about 190,000 clones. The sequencing sample was made of blood. These receptors came from a woman in her twenties or thirties in good health.

The chain has TRBV6-2 or TRBV6-3 and TRBJ1-1; TRBD1 matches at 7 bases. The germline V gene encodes CDR1 MNHEY and CDR2 SVGEGT. Trimming took 2 bases from V and 3 from J; bases not matched to a gene: 6. This CDR3 has 15 amino acids. The CDR3 sequence: CASSYLSTGHTEAFF. CDR3 DNA: TGTGCCAGCAGTTACCTCTCGACAGGGCACACTGAAGCTTTCTTT.

Points on this clone: Relative to the germline gene, one junction end is altered; a read error may explain this. The gene calls are TRBV7-9 and TRBJ1-5, with D possibly TRBD1 on 5 matching bases. The CDR3 has 15 residues. The germline V gene encodes CDR1 SEHNR and CDR2 FQNEAQ (reference sequence). CDR3 coding DNA: TGTGCCAGCAGTTTAGGGACTTATAGCAATCAGCCCCAGCATTTT. This gives the protein CASSLGTYSNQPQHF.

V is TRBV4-1 and J is TRBJ1-6; 9 bases match TRBD1. CDR3 size: 17 residues. The V and J ends lost 5 bases and 7 bases, in that order; junction bases with no gene match: 12. Germline CDR1 is MGHRA and CDR2 is YSYEKL. CDR3 in amino acids: CASSSLSGTGMNSPLHF. The CDR3 DNA sequence: TGCGCCAGCAGCTCTCTTTCCGGGACAGGGATGAATTCACCCCTCCACTTT.

In DNA, the CDR3 is TGTGCCACCAGCAGAGTGGGGGTTTCTGGAAACACCATATATTTT. It codes for CATSRVGVSGNTIYF. The J gene is TRBJ1-3, the V gene TRBV15; weak D call: TRBD1 (5 bases). The CDR3 contains 15 residues. Germline V gene data show CDR1 as LNHNV and CDR2 as YYDKDF (reference sequence). V lost 1 base and J lost 1, with 8 bases in between.

The chain combines TRBV2 with TRBJ1-1; D uncertain. Between the trimmed V and J ends, which lost 3 bases and 4 bases, there was a span of 3 bases. The CDR3 sequence is 11 residues long. The germline V gene encodes CDR1 SNHLY and CDR2 FYNNEI. The CDR3 region is CASSDLTEAFF. Written as DNA, the CDR3 is TGTGCCAGCAGTGACCTCACTGAAGCTTTCTTT.

The chain links TRBV5-1 to TRBJ2-3; weak D call: TRBD2 (5 bases). Looked up from germline, CDR1 is SGHRS and CDR2 is YFSETQ. V was cut by 4 bases and J by 2 bases, with 20 bases left in between. The CDR3 is made up of 17 amino acids. The CDR3 reads CASSRGKFGENTDTQYF. In DNA form, the CDR3 reads TGCGCCAGCAGCCGTGGTAAATTCGGGGAAAACACAGATACGCAGTATTTT.

The gene calls are TRBV18 and TRBJ1-5; the D gene is possibly TRBD1 (5 bases). CDR1 KGHSH and CDR2 LQKENI come from the germline V gene. With 6 bases removed from V and 4 bases from J, the gap between germline ends came to 13 bases. This CDR3 spans 14 amino acids. The CDR3 nucleotides are TGTGCCAGCTCCCAGACGGGACCAAATCAGCCCCAGCATTTT. As protein: CASSQTGPNQPQHF.

The chain carries TRBV2 and TRBJ1-3; TRBD1 matches 9 bases. Trimming removed 1 base from V and 4 bases from J; junction bases left unmatched: 2. The CDR3 loop spans 15 amino acids. Germline assignment: CDR1 SNHLY and CDR2 FYNNEI. CDR3 region: CASSEGGTGGNTIYF. CDR3 DNA: TGTGCCAGCAGTGAAGGTGGGACAGGGGGAAACACCATATATTTT.

This chain joins TRBV5-6 and TRBJ1-1, with D possibly being TRBD1 (5 bases). Trimming left V 2 bases short and J 3 bases short, with 14 bases between. Looked up from germline, CDR1 is SGHDT and CDR2 is YYEEEE. The CDR3 extends over 15 amino acids. The CDR3 region has the DNA TGTGCCAGCAGCTTTGGGGGGTCTTGGGACACTGAAGCTTTCTTT. This translates into CASSFGGSWDTEAFF.

The J gene is TRBJ1-1, the V gene TRBV5-1; the D gene is possibly TRBD1 (5 bases). The V gene's germline CDR1 is SGHRS and CDR2 YFSETQ. The V end was cut by 3 bases, the J end by 4 bases, with 22 bases between. The CDR3 is made up of 17 amino acids. CDR3 nucleotide sequence: TGCGCCAGCAGCTCGCAAACAGGCTCACTAACTTCCACTGAAGCTTTCTTT. Protein sequence: CASSSQTGSLTSTEAFF.

The V gene is TRBV10-2, the J gene TRBJ1-1, with D tentatively TRBD1 (5 bases). The CDR3 contains 14 residues. In germline, CDR1 is WSHSY, CDR2 SAAADI. Trimming pared 4 bases from V and 4 bases from J, leaving 13 bases between. The CDR3 bases are TGCGCCAGCAGTGGGGGGGGTGGTAGCACTGAAGCTTTCTTT. This codes for CASSGGGGSTEAFF.